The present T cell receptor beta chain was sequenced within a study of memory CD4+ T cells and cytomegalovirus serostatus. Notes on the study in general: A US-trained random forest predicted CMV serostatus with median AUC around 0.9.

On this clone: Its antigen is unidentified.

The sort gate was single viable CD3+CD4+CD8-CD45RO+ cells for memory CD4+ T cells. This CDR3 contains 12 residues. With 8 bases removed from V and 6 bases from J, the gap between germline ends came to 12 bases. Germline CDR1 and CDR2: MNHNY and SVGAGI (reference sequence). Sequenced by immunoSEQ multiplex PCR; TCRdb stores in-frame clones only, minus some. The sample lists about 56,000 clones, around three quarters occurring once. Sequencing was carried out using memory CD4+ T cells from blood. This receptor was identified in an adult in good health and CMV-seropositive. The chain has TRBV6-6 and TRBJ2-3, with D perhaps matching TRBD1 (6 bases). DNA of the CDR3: TGTGCCAGCGCCTCAGGGGCCGATACGCAGTATTTT. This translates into CASASGADTQYF.